One sample yielded the 15 T cell receptor beta chains listed below, sequenced in a study of long-term antiretroviral therapy in people with HIV. The authors ran the immunoSEQ assay, v3.0, at survey level. Repertoires were generated with immunoSEQ multiplex PCR, while TCRdb's copy carries only in-frame clones and drops some. The table has tens of thousands of clones, approximately 84% seen once. The material was unsorted PBMCs, obtained 0.5 years after starting antiretroviral therapy. The receptors were gathered from a man aged 18 to 35 with HIV.

The chain links TRBV7-3 to TRBJ2-3; 12 bases fit TRBD2. In germline, CDR1 is SGHTA, CDR2 FQGTGA. This CDR3 comprises 15 residues. J gave up 4 bases and V 5 bases, and 4 bases lay outside the gene matches. DNA for the CDR3: TGTGCCAGCAGCAGATCTAGCGGGGGGGCAGATACGCAGTATTTT. Residues: CASSRSSGGADTQYF.

This clone is a singleton in its sample. The rearrangement joins TRBV6-5 to TRBJ1-1, with no clear D. Germline V CDR1 and CDR2: MNHEY, SVGAGI. This CDR3 is 13 amino acids long. V dropped 5 bases and J dropped 3 bases, with 10 bases sitting between them. CDR3 nucleotides: TGTGCCAGCAGTCCCCGTTGGGACACTGAAGCTTTCTTT. Translating it yields CASSPRWDTEAFF.

This clone appeared a single time. This chain links TRBV5-4 with TRBJ1-1, with D maybe TRBD1 (6 bases). From germline, CDR1 is SGHNT and CDR2 YYREEE (reference sequence). Trimming cost V 4 bases and J 3 bases, with 16 bases left between them. This CDR3 contains 15 residues. The CDR3 region has the DNA TGTGCCAGCAGCCACCAGATTAGGGGGGACACTGAAGCTTTCTTT. Translated, it gives CASSHQIRGDTEAFF.

A few counts support this clone. The chain is built from TRBV9 and TRBJ2-7, with unresolved D. V was clipped by 3 bases and J by 5 bases, with 15 bases between them. The CDR3 spans 14 residues. CDR1 is SGDLS, CDR2 YYNGEE, per germline. The DNA of the CDR3 is TGTGCCAGCAGCGCCCCAGGATTAGCCGACGAGCAGTACTTC. Its translation is CASSAPGLADEQYF.

This chain joins TRBV7-6 and TRBJ2-3, with no clear D. Looked up from germline, CDR1 is SGHVS and CDR2 is FNYEAQ. This CDR3 is 14 amino acids long. V was cut by 1 base and J by 5 bases, with 10 bases left in between. Written as DNA, the CDR3 is TGTGCCAGCAGCTTAGGGTTTGGAGAAGATACGCAGTATTTT. This encodes CASSLGFGEDTQYF. Filled out from reference TRBV7-6 and TRBJ2-3, the complete variable domain reads GAGVSQSPRYKVTKRGQDVALRCDPISGHVSLYWYRQALGQGPEFLTYFNYEAQQDKSGLPNDRFSAERPEGSISTLTIQRTEQRDSAMYRCASSLGFGEDTQYFGPGTRLTVL.

This sequence joins TRBV6-5 and TRBJ1-3; TRBD1 matches at 7 bases. This CDR3 is 15 amino acids long. Germline assignment: CDR1 MNHEY and CDR2 SVGAGI. The V segment lost 5 bases and the J segment 0 bases; nucleotides outside the gene matches: 4. The CDR3 loop reads CASSTGTASGNTIYF. The CDR3 nucleotides read TGTGCCAGCAGTACCGGGACAGCCTCTGGAAACACCATATATTTT.

This clone was counted between two and nine times. This chain joins TRBV4-2 and TRBJ2-2; perhaps TRBD2 as D (6 bases). This CDR3 has 15 amino acids. V shed 0 bases and J shed 5 bases, with 10 bases lying between them. Germline V gene data show CDR1 as LGHNA and CDR2 as YNFKEQ. For the CDR3, the DNA is TGTGCCAGCAGCCAAGATGGGGGGAAGACCGGGGAGCTGTTTTTT. Its protein product is CASSQDGGKTGELFF.

This clone was seen more than once but under ten times. This rearrangement joins TRBV7-3 to TRBJ2-1, with TRBD1 matching 9 bases. This CDR3 spans 16 amino acids. Germline assignment: CDR1 SGHTA and CDR2 FQGTGA. V shed 4 bases, J shed 7 bases, and the junction held 11 bases outside the gene matches. The CDR3 sequence: CASSSTGTGRPNEQFF. The CDR3 DNA reads as TGTGCCAGCAGCTCTACCGGGACAGGGAGGCCAAATGAGCAGTTCTTC. Based on the CDR3 plus reference TRBV7-3 and TRBJ2-1, the full variable domain is GAGVSQTPSNKVTEKGKYVELRCDPISGHTALYWYRQSLGQGPEFLIYFQGTGAADDSGLPNDRFFAVRPEGSVSTLKIQRTERGDSAVYLCASSSTGTGRPNEQFFGPGTRLTVL.

The chain is built from TRBV6-5 and TRBJ1-5; tentatively, D is TRBD1 (5 bases). This CDR3 has 15 amino acids. The V end was cut by 0 bases, the J end by 7 bases, with 13 bases between. From germline, CDR1 is MNHEY and CDR2 SVGAGI. The CDR3 sequence is CASSYSIGAVQPQHF. The CDR3 DNA sequence: TGTGCCAGCAGTTACTCGATAGGGGCCGTCCAGCCCCAGCATTTT.

V gene TRBV7-9 combines with J gene TRBJ1-1, with D maybe TRBD1 (6 bases). There are 14 residues in the CDR3. The germline V gene has CDR1 SEHNR and CDR2 FQNEAQ (reference sequence). V was shortened by 6 bases and J by 3 bases, with 14 bases between the two germline ends. CDR3 amino acids: CASSSGQSYTEAFF. For the CDR3, the DNA is TGTGCCAGCAGTTCCGGACAGTCGTACACTGAAGCTTTCTTT.

This clone was detected once. V and J are TRBV30 and TRBJ1-2; D ambiguous. V was trimmed by 0 bases and J by 7 bases, leaving 12 bases between them. The V gene's germline CDR1 is GTSNPN and CDR2 SVGIG (reference sequence). This CDR3 has 13 amino acids. CDR3 DNA sequence: TGTGCCTGGAGTGTAACGGCTTCGGGTGGCTACACCTTC. This sequence encodes CAWSVTASGGYTF.

V gene TRBV9 combines with J gene TRBJ1-1; 10 nucleotides match TRBD1. V was pared by 2 bases and J by 4 bases, with 5 bases of the junction left unmatched. This CDR3 region has 15 residues. The V gene's germline CDR1 is SGDLS and CDR2 YYNGEE. Written as DNA, the CDR3 is TGTGCCAGCAGCGTGACCCGGACAGGGGGCACTGAAGCTTTCTTT. Translating gives CASSVTRTGGTEAFF.

V is TRBV18 and J is TRBJ2-7, with a possible D match to TRBD2 (6 bases). Germline V lookup: CDR1 KGHSH, CDR2 LQKENI. This CDR3 region has 15 residues. The V end lost 6 bases, the J end lost 3 bases, and 18 bases lay between the germline ends. CDR3 DNA: TGTGCCAGCTCGGGGGGTGGCGGAAGGAACTACGAGCAGTACTTC. Translating gives CASSGGGGRNYEQYF.

The chain links TRBV30 to TRBJ1-5; 7 nucleotides align to TRBD1. Trimming took 0 bases from V and 7 from J; bases not matched to a gene: 0. CDR3 length: 12 amino acids. CDR1 is GTSNPN, CDR2 SVGIG, per germline (reference sequence). The CDR3 reads CAWSVRGQPQHF. CDR3 nucleotide sequence: TGTGCCTGGAGTGTCAGGGGGCAGCCCCAGCATTTT.

The chain employs TRBV2 and TRBJ2-3; 9 nucleotides align to TRBD1. Germline V CDR1 and CDR2: SNHLY, FYNNEI. J gave up 3 bases and V 6 bases, and 1 base lay outside the gene matches. This CDR3 is built from 13 residues. CDR3 DNA: TGTGCCAGCAGACAGGGGGCTACAGATACGCAGTATTTT. This gives the protein CASRQGATDTQYF.